This TCR beta chain was found in a study of long-term antiretroviral therapy in people with HIV. Researchers ran immunoSEQ v3.0 at survey level. The protocol was immunoSEQ multiplex PCR, while the TCRdb copy is restricted to in-frame clones and leaves out a portion. The table shows 29,000 or so clones, with approximately 95% occurring only once. With respect to this clone: Its specificity is unknown.

CDR3 size: 15 residues. From germline, CDR1 is SGHRS and CDR2 YFSETQ. V was trimmed by 5 bases and J by 3 bases, leaving 15 bases between them. Overall study results and limits: Post-treatment diversity went higher with ART but stayed below transplant donor controls.

The receptor's source is a man aged 25-45 years with HIV. This chain uses TRBV5-1 with TRBJ2-1; D gene uncertain. The input for sequencing was unsorted PBMCs, taken 5.3 years after starting antiretroviral therapy. The CDR3 spells CASREWGSIYNEQFF. In DNA form, the CDR3 reads TGCGCCAGCAGGGAGTGGGGATCGATCTACAATGAGCAGTTCTTC.